This passage covers 12 T cell receptor beta chains from one sample sequenced in a study of T cells in Graves' hyperthyroidism and ophthalmopathy. The investigators amplified TCR beta CDR3 regions from RNA transcripts. First-round RT-PCR of the TCR CDR3 relied on the HTBI primer set. MiXCR, run by TCRdb on the multiplex PCR reads, gives a single entry per CDR3 protein. This repertoire shows 560,000 or so distinct CDR3 sequences, roughly 21% found once; its top ten account for around 50%. Material: blood. The receptors originated from a man in his forties or fifties with Graves' ophthalmopathy.

V gene TRBV6-1 combines with J gene TRBJ1-1; D perhaps matches TRBD1 (5 bases). Per germline, CDR1 MNHNS and CDR2 SASEGT. CDR3 length equals 14 residues. Trimming cost V 6 bases and J 0 bases, with 11 bases left between them. CDR3 amino acids: CASRKGSLNTEAFF. DNA for the CDR3: TGTGCCAGCAGGAAGGGGTCCCTGAACACTGAAGCTTTCTTT.

This chain links TRBV7-9 with TRBJ2-4; D may be TRBD2 (5 bases). The germline V gene has CDR1 SEHNR and CDR2 FQNEAQ (reference sequence). The CDR3 contains 13 residues. The germline V and J ends were trimmed by 6 bases and 8 bases, with 14 bases remaining between them. In DNA form, the CDR3 reads TGTGCCAGCAGGGGGAAGGGAGTTGACATTCAGTACTTC. Its translation: CASRGKGVDIQYF.

This clonotype was detected a few times. The chain links TRBV7-9 to TRBJ2-2, with 9 bases matching TRBD1. The junction had 8 bases not matched to a gene; V was cut back by 9 bases and J by 6 bases. The CDR3 is 14 amino acids. The germline CDR1 and CDR2 sequences are SEHNR and FQNEAQ (reference sequence). CDR3 protein: CASPGQGSPGELFF. Here the CDR3 DNA reads TGTGCCAGTCCAGGACAGGGGTCGCCCGGGGAGCTGTTTTTT.

This clonotype was picked up many times. The V call is TRBV12-3 or TRBV12-4, the J call TRBJ2-7; TRBD2 agrees at 14 bases. V lost 6 bases to trimming and J lost 5 bases; unmatched junction nucleotides: 12. The CDR3 loop spans 17 amino acids. CDR3 nucleotide sequence: TGTGCCAGCAGCCCTAGACTAGCGGGAGGGCCTCTCAACGAGCAGTACTTC. This gives the protein CASSPRLAGGPLNEQYF.

V usage is TRBV20-1 and J usage is TRBJ2-1; D is undetermined. Deletions cut 5 bases from V and 4 bases from J, with 18 bases between. The CDR3 spans 15 residues. Per the germline V gene, CDR1 is DFQATT and CDR2 is SNEGSKA (reference sequence). CDR3 nucleotide sequence: TGCAGTGCTCTACCCGTACCGACCCTTTACAATGAGCAGTTCTTC. This translates into CSALPVPTLYNEQFF.

This clonotype was counted between two and nine times. The chain is built from TRBV7-9 and TRBJ1-2; D is ambiguous. Germline CDR1 SEHNR, CDR2 FQNEAQ (reference sequence). The CDR3 sequence is 15 residues long. V was cut by 2 bases and J by 5 bases, with 15 bases left in between. The CDR3 region has the DNA TGTGCCAGCAGCTTAAGTACCGGGATTCAGTATGGCTACACCTTC. It codes for CASSLSTGIQYGYTF.

Turning to this clonotype: One end of the junction fails to match germline, which may point to a read error. The chain joins TRBV7-9 to TRBJ2-3; possible D gene TRBD1, 6 bases. This CDR3 is 16 amino acids long. Germline V gives CDR1 SEHNR, CDR2 FQNEAQ (reference sequence). As DNA, the CDR3 is TGTGCCAGCAGCTTAGCTGGAGCTAGCATGACAGGTACGCAGTATTTT. This translates into CASSLAGASMTGTQYF. Complete variable domain (other parts from reference TRBV7-9 and TRBJ2-3): DTGVSQNPRHKITKRGQNVTFRCDPISEHNRLYWYRQTLGQGPEFLTYFQNEAQLEKSRLLSDRFSAERPKGSFSTLEIQRTEQGDSAMYLCASSLAGASMTGTQYFGPGTRLTVL.

The CDR3 coding sequence is TGTGCCAGCAGCTTTCCAAGGGCGGGGACCGTGGGCAGTAACACCGGGGAGCTGTTTTTT. As protein: CASSFPRAGTVGSNTGELFF. The rearrangement uses TRBV7-4 and TRBJ2-2; D possibly corresponds to TRBD2 (6 bases). Germline lookup yields CDR1 SGHVT and CDR2 SQSDAQ. Deletions cut 3 bases from V and 2 bases from J, with 25 bases between. The CDR3 loop spans 20 amino acids.

This clonotype was observed a handful of times. The chain uses TRBV24-1 and TRBJ2-5, with D uncertain. In germline, CDR1 is KGHDR, CDR2 SFDVKD. This CDR3 has 13 amino acids. Trimming shortened V by 5 bases and J by 3 bases, and 9 bases separated the two germline ends. The CDR3 spells CATSASPEETQYF. The CDR3 nucleotides are TGTGCCACCAGTGCGAGCCCTGAAGAGACCCAGTACTTC.

This clonotype came up a few times. The chain is built from TRBV19 and TRBJ1-5; D not certain. There are 13 residues in the CDR3. Per the germline V gene, CDR1 is LNHDA and CDR2 is SQIVND (reference sequence). With 7 bases removed from V and 7 bases from J, the gap between germline ends came to 14 bases. CDR3: CASNWGVGQPQHF. Here the CDR3 DNA reads TGTGCCAGTAATTGGGGAGTTGGGCAGCCCCAGCATTTT.

The V and J genes are TRBV6-2 or TRBV6-3 and TRBJ1-2, with TRBD1 identical over 12 bases. V gave up 5 bases and J gave up 5 bases; unmatched junction bases: 12. Per germline, CDR1 MNHEY and CDR2 SVGEGT. This CDR3 is built from 17 residues. The CDR3 bases are TGTGCCAGCAGTAGACCCGGGACAGGGGGCGCGATGTATGGCTACACCTTC. Translation: CASSRPGTGGAMYGYTF.

The sample holds many counts of this clonotype. This rearrangement joins TRBV30 to TRBJ2-1; a weak D match, TRBD2 (6 bases). CDR1 is GTSNPN and CDR2 is SVGIG in the germline V gene (reference sequence). The CDR3 has 16 amino acids. V was shortened by 4 bases and J by 5 bases, with 21 bases between the two germline ends. CDR3 region: CAWILPRRGLNNEQFF. CDR3 in DNA: TGTGCCTGGATCCTGCCTCGGCGGGGCCTCAACAATGAGCAGTTCTTC.